This TCR beta chain is drawn from a study of Graves' ophthalmopathy and Graves' hyperthyroidism. Study-wide points: Most thyroid clonotypes with frequency above 0.001 were detected in blood too.

This clonotype occurred many times. As yet, its antigen is unknown. The ends were cut back, 9 bases at V and 1 base at J, with 18 bases in the middle. Germline CDR1 reads MNHEY; CDR2 reads SVGAGI. This CDR3 has 15 amino acids. Using RNA transcripts, the TCR beta CDR3 regions were amplified. Second-round multiplex PCR came after first-round RT-PCR with HTBI primers. TCRdb processed the multiplex PCR reads anew with MiXCR; each CDR3 protein has one entry. The sample contains approximately 330,000 distinct CDR3 sequences, around a sixth of which appear only once. The rearrangement links TRBV6-5 to TRBJ1-1, with D possibly being TRBD1 (5 bases). This receptor was obtained from an adult man with Graves' ophthalmopathy. The material sequenced was peripheral blood. The DNA for the CDR3 is TGTGCCAGGGGGGATAACAGGTTTCAGAACACTGAAGCTTTCTTT. Encoded protein: CARGDNRFQNTEAFF.